The clone carrying this TCR beta chain was recorded at least ten times. This sample was taken from a study of T cells in Graves' hyperthyroidism and ophthalmopathy. The CDR3 loop spans 16 amino acids. Germline CDR1 and CDR2: SGHTA and FQGNSA. Between the trimmed V and J ends, which lost 0 bases and 3 bases, there was a span of 9 bases. Amplification yielded TCR beta CDR3 regions, with RNA transcripts as the source. HTBI primers were employed in a first-round RT-PCR of the TCR CDR3. TCRdb recomputed calls from the multiplex PCR reads with MiXCR, one row per CDR3 protein. The sample carries 550,000 to 700,000 distinct CDR3 sequences, approximately 14% recorded once.

Material: blood. The chain has TRBV7-2 and TRBJ2-6; D unclear. This TCR was sampled from a woman aged 40 to 55 with Graves' ophthalmopathy. The CDR3 bases are TGTGCCAGCAGCTTAGCGAATGTGTATGGGGCCAACGTCCTGACTTTC. Residues: CASSLANVYGANVLTF.